The 6 T cell receptor beta chains below all came from one sample that was sequenced in a study of molecular identifiers for immune sequencing clone quantification. TCRdb called the PCR reads again in MiXCR, with one record for every CDR3 protein. The sample yields over 600,000 distinct CDR3 sequences, 20% seen once. The specimen was naive CD8+ T cells from blood, with Jurkat cell RNA spiked in. The subset: FACS-sorted CD8+CD4-CCR7+CD45RA+ naive T cells. Receptors originate from a human donor in good health. Some libraries in this study had Jurkat cell RNA spiked in.

This clonotype was observed a few times. The CDR3: CASSIIPGLAETYNEQFF. CDR3 DNA: TGTGCCAGCAGCATTATACCGGGACTAGCGGAGACCTACAATGAGCAGTTCTTC. This chain uses TRBV11-2 with TRBJ2-1; 11 bases line up with TRBD2. The CDR3 is 18 residues long. The germline V gene encodes CDR1 SGHAT and CDR2 FQNNGV. Losses at the gene ends were 5 bases for V and 2 bases for J; bases not matched to a gene: 11.

Only a few counts were recorded for this clonotype. In nucleotides, the CDR3 is TGTGCCAGTAGTACCCAAAGGAAGGGGAGGCCACACAACAATGAGCAGTTCTTC. Its translation is CASSTQRKGRPHNNEQFF. V and J are TRBV19 and TRBJ2-1; TRBD2 might be the D (6 bases). Germline V gene sequence: CDR1 LNHDA, CDR2 SQIVND (reference sequence). This CDR3 has 18 residues. The germline V and J ends were trimmed by 4 bases and 5 bases, with 24 bases remaining between them.

This clonotype was detected only a few times. At one of its ends the junction is not consistent with the germline gene, which may arise from a read error. The chain carries TRBV3-1 and TRBJ1-4; D remains unclear. CDR3 length: 13 residues. Germline assignment: CDR1 LGHDT and CDR2 YNNKEL (reference sequence). CDR3 protein: CASSQGFYEKLVF. Written as DNA, the CDR3 is TGTGCCAGCAGCCAGGGGTTCTATGAAAAACTGGTTTTT.

This clonotype occurred many times. The chain uses TRBV4-1 and TRBJ2-1; no reliable D call. The CDR3 runs to 17 residues. Germline CDR1 and CDR2: MGHRA and YSYEKL. Trimming removed 1 base at V and 7 bases at J, with 20 bases between. CDR3 in DNA: TGCGCCAGCAGCCAAGTGTCCCAGCTAGAATGGAAGAATGAGCAGTTCTTC. It encodes CASSQVSQLEWKNEQFF.

This clonotype was picked up many times. This chain connects TRBV28 to TRBJ1-5; no clear D. Germline V gene lookup returns CDR1 MDHEN and CDR2 SYDVKM. Trimming took off 5 bases at V and 6 bases at J, with 8 bases between the two ends. The CDR3 totals 12 residues. Here the CDR3 reads CASSIWGQPQHF. For the CDR3, the DNA is TGTGCCAGCAGTATTTGGGGTCAGCCCCAGCATTTT.

This clonotype has only a few counts. A read error may explain this, as a much larger clone is one base away. This chain links TRBV12-3 or TRBV12-4 with TRBJ2-3; D ambiguous. Trimming removed 6 bases from V and 2 bases from J, with 12 bases in between. CDR3 size: 14 residues. CDR3 loop: CASSPPGTTDTQYF. CDR3 in DNA: TGTGCCAGCAGCCCCCCAGGAACCACAGATACGCAGTATTTT.